This TCR beta chain was sequenced during a study of blood T cell repertoires in COVID-19. Overall study: COVID-19 samples collected from the United States, Italy and Spain covered acute and convalescent phases. T cells, B-cell-depleted T cells, or PBMCs supplied cDNA or gDNA.

Original analysis: Using reference gene primer amplification, nucleated cell counts were estimated. Repertoires were generated with immunoSEQ multiplex PCR, while TCRdb's copy carries only in-frame clones and drops some. V and J calls and clone size come straight from that table; D and trimming were deduced from the DNA. Altogether around 200,000 clones are present, roughly nine tenths being singletons, with the ten largest covering 0.72%. The CDR3 is 17 residues long. The specimen sequenced was peripheral blood. This chain uses TRBV21-1 with TRBJ1-2; the table names TRBD1, a call not compared with the DNA. TRBV21-1 is a pseudogene locus. The sequence was obtained from a man aged 40-50 years with acute or convalescent COVID-19. CDR3: CASSRRGTGGANYGYTF. As DNA, the CDR3 is TGTGCCAGCAGCAGGAGGGGGACAGGGGGCGCCAACTATGGCTACACCTTC.